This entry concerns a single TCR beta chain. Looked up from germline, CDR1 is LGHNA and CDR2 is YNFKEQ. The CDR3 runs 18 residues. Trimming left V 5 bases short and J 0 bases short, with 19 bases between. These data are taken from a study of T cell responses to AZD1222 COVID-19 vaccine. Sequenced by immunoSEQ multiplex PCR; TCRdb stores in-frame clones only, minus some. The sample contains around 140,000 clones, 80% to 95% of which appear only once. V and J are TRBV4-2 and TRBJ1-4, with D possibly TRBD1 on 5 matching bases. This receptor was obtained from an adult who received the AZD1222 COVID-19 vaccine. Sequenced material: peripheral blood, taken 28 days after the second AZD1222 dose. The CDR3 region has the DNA TGTGCCAGCAGCTCCGGGACGGGGATAATGGCAACTAATGAAAAACTGTTTTTT. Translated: CASSSGTGIMATNEKLFF.